The T cell receptor (beta chain) under discussion was sequenced for a study of post-analysis software for immune sequencing data. At the level of the study: Included among the disease courses, which were recorded for the cohort, were relapsing-remitting, secondary progressive and progressive-relapsing multiple sclerosis.

TCR beta cDNA libraries had unique molecular identifiers. The authors obtained roughly 0.5 million cDNA molecules from around 1 to 9.1 million T cells. Using its own MiXCR run on the PCR reads, TCRdb lists one record per CDR3 protein. This sample yields some 690,000 distinct CDR3 sequences, of which approximately 59% are seen a single time; approximately 10% belongs to the top ten. The sample holds a few counts of this clonotype. Its antigen is unknown. Study-wide points: Significantly lower normalized Chao1 diversity was seen in multiple sclerosis patients than in controls. Elevated frequency relative to controls characterized several TRBV segments in patients, TRBV5-6, TRBV5-1 and TRBV20-1 among them. Strong co-clustering by F measure was evident for samples that had been prepared in the same batch.

Germline CDR1 and CDR2: SGHRS and YFSETQ. V was trimmed by 0 bases and J by 6 bases, leaving 15 bases between them. The CDR3 contains 15 residues. This receptor was identified in a girl aged 2 to 10 with multiple sclerosis. This chain connects TRBV5-1 to TRBJ1-2; maybe TRBD1 (6 bases). Sequencing was performed on blood. The CDR3 bases are TGCGCCAGCAGCTTGGCGAGCGAACAGGGAAATGGCTACACCTTC. Its translation is CASSLASEQGNGYTF. Combining the CDR3 with reference TRBV5-1 and TRBJ1-2 gives the whole variable domain KAGVTQTPRYLIKTRGQQVTLSCSPISGHRSVSWYQQTPGQGLQFLFEYFSETQRNKGNFPGRFSGRQFSNSRSEMNVSTLELGDSALYLCASSLASEQGNGYTFGSGTRLTVV.